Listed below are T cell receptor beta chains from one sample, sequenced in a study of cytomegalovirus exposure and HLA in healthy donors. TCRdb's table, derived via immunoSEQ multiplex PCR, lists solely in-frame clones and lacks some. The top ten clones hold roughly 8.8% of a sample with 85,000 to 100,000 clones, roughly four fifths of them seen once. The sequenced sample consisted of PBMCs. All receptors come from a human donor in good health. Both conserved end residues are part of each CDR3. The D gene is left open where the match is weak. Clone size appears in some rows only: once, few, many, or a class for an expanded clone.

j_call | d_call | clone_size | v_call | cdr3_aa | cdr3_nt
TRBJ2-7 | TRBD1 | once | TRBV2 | CASNRWTGAYEQYF | TGTGCCAGCAATCGGTGGACAGGGGCCTACGAGCAGTACTTC
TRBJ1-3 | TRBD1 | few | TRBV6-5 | CASSYRGGTGNTIYF | TGTGCCAGCAGTTATAGAGGGGGCACTGGAAACACCATATATTTT
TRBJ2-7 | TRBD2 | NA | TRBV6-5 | CASSLPGLGLNEQYF | TGTGCCAGCAGTCTACCGGGACTAGGACTTAACGAGCAGTACTTC
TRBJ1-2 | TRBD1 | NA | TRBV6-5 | CASRVGTGVYRGYTF | TGTGCCAGCAGGGTCGGGACAGGGGTTTATAGGGGCTACACCTTC
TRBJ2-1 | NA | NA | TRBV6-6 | CASRSPQGKYYNEQFF | TGTGCCAGCCGTTCACCGCAGGGGAAATACTACAATGAGCAGTTCTTC
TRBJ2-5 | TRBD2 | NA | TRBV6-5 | CASRKAGGVETQYF | TGTGCCAGCAGGAAAGCGGGGGGGGTTGAGACCCAGTACTTC
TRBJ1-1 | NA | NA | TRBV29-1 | CSVLGQGREAFF | TGCAGCGTACTCGGTCAGGGGCGTGAAGCTTTCTTT
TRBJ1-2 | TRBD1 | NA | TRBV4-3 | CASSQRTGYYGYTF | TGCGCCAGCAGCCAGCGGACAGGCTACTATGGCTACACCTTC
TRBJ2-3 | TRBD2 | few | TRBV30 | CAWKGGLWTSGRAESVDTQYF | TGTGCCTGGAAGGGGGGGTTGTGGACTAGCGGGAGGGCCGAGTCAGTAGATACGCAGTATTTT
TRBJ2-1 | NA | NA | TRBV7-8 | CASRGTGTRYNEQFF | TGTGCCAGCAGGGGAACAGGGACAAGATACAATGAGCAGTTCTTC
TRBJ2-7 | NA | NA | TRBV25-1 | CASSEYAYEQYF | TGTGCCAGCAGTGAGTATGCCTACGAGCAGTACTTC
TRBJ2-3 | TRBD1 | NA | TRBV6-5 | CASSYRRTGDRSTQYF | TGTGCCAGCAGTTACCGCAGGACAGGCGATCGTTCGACGCAGTATTTT